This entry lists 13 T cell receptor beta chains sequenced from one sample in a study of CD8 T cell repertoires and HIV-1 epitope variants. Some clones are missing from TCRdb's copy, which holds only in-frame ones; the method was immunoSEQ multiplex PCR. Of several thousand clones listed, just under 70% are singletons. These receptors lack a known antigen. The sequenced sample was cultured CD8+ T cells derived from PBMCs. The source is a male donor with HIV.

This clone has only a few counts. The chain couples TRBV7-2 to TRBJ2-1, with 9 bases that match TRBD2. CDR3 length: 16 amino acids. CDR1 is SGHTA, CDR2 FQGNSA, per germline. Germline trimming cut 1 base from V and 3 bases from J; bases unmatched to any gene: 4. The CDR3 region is CASSLDGSGSYNEQFF. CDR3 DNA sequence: TGTGCCAGCAGCTTAGATGGTAGCGGGAGCTACAATGAGCAGTTCTTC.

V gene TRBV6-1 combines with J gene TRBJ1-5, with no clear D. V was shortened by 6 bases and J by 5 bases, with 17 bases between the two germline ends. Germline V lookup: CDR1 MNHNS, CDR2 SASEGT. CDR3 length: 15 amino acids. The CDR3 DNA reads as TGTGCCAGCAGCGTAGACACCGACAACTATCAGCCCCAGCATTTT. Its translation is CASSVDTDNYQPQHF.

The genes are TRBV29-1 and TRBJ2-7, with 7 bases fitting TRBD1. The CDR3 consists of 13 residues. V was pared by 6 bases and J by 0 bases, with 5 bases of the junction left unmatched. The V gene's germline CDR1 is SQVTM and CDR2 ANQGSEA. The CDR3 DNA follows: TGCAGCGTCAAACAGGGGATCTCCTACGAGCAGTACTTC. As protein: CSVKQGISYEQYF.

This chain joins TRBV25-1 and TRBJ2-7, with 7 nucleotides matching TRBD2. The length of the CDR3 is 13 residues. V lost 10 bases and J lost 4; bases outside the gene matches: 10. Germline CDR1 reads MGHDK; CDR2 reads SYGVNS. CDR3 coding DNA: TGTGCCACCGGAGGCGCTAGCGGTTACGAGCAGTACTTC. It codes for CATGGASGYEQYF.

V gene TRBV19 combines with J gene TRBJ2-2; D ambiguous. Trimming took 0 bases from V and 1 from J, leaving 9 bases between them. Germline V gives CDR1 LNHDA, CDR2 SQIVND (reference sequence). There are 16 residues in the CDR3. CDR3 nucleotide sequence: TGTGCCAGTAGTATAGATCTTCGTGGGAACACCGGGGAGCTGTTTTTT. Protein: CASSIDLRGNTGELFF.

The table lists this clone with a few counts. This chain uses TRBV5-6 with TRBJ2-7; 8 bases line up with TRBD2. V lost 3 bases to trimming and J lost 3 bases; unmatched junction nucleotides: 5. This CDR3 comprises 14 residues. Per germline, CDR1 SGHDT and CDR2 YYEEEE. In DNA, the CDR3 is TGTGCCAGCAGCTCCATAGCGGGGAGCTACGAGCAGTACTTC. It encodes CASSSIAGSYEQYF. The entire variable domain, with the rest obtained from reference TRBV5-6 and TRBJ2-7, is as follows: DAGVTQSPTHLIKTRGQQVTLRCSPKSGHDTVSWYQQALGQGPQFIFQYYEEEERQRGNFPDRFSGHQFPNYSSELNVNALLLGDSALYLCASSSIAGSYEQYFGPGTRLTVT.

This CDR3 reads CASSLVDRELFF. CDR3 DNA sequence: TGCGCCAGCAGCTTAGTAGACCGGGAGCTGTTTTTT. This chain links TRBV5-1 with TRBJ2-2; D not certain. Trimming took off 2 bases at V and 9 bases at J, with 8 bases between the two ends. This CDR3 contains 12 residues. CDR1 and CDR2 from the germline V gene are SGHRS and YFSETQ. Filled out from reference TRBV5-1 and TRBJ2-2, the complete variable domain reads KAGVTQTPRYLIKTRGQQVTLSCSPISGHRSVSWYQQTPGQGLQFLFEYFSETQRNKGNFPGRFSGRQFSNSRSEMNVSTLELGDSALYLCASSLVDRELFFGEGSRLTVL.

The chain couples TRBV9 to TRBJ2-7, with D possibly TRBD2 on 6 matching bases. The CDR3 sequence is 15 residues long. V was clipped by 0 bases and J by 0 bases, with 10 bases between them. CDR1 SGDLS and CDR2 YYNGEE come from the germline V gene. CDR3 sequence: CASSVGFGSSYEQYF. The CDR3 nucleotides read TGTGCCAGCAGCGTAGGTTTCGGGAGCTCCTACGAGCAGTACTTC.

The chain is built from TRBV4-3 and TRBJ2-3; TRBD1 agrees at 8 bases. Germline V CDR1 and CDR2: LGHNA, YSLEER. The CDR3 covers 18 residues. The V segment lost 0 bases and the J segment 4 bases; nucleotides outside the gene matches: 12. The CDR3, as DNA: TGCGCCAGCAGCCAAGAGATACCCGGGACAGGAAACCCAGATACGCAGTATTTT. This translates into CASSQEIPGTGNPDTQYF.

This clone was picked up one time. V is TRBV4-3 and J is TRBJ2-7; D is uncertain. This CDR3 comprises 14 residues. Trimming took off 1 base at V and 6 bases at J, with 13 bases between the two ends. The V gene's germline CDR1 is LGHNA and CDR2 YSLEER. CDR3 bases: TGCGCCAGCAGCCAAGGAATCTCAGTGGGCGAGCAGTACTTC. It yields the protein CASSQGISVGEQYF.

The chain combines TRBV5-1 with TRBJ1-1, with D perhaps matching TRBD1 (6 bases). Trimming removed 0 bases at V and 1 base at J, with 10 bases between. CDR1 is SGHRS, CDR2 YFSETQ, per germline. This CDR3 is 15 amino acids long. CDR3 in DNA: TGCGCCAGCAGCTTGGTTTCGACAGGGAACACTGAAGCTTTCTTT. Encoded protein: CASSLVSTGNTEAFF.

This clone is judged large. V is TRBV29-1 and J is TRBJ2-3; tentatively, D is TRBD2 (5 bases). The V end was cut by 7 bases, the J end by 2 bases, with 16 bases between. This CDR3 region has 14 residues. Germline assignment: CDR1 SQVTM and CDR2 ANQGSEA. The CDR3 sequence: CSAAGTESTDTQYF. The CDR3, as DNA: TGCAGCGCGGCGGGCACCGAGTCCACAGATACGCAGTATTTT.

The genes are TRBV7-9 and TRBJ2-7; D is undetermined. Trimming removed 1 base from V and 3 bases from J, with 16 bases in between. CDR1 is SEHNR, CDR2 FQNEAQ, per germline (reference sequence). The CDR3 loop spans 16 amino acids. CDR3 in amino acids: CASSLDSFVGLYEQYF. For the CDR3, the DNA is TGTGCCAGCAGCTTAGATTCATTCGTTGGGCTCTACGAGCAGTACTTC.